The rows below give T cell receptor beta chains drawn from one sample of a study of beta chain features in type 1 diabetes. Generated by immunoSEQ multiplex PCR, the TCRdb table keeps only in-frame clones and is missing some. The table shows almost 350,000 clones, with 7.5% to 9% occurring only once. The sample consisted of central memory CD4+ T cells from blood. The origin of the receptors is a woman under 30 in good health. Both conserved end residues are part of each CDR3. The order of the fields is clone size, J gene, D gene, CDR3 length, V gene, CDR3 protein, CDR3 DNA. D genes are given only for firm matches. Size values are once, few and many counts, or a class for expanded clones, and some rows have none.

clone size: many; J gene: TRBJ1-3; D gene: TRBD1; CDR3 length: 14; V gene: TRBV5-6; CDR3 protein: CASTIGTVGNTIYF; CDR3 DNA: TGTGCCAGCACCATCGGGACAGTCGGAAACACCATATATTTT
clone size: -; J gene: TRBJ2-4; D gene: TRBD1; CDR3 length: 14; V gene: TRBV18; CDR3 protein: CASSPRDRDAIQYF; CDR3 DNA: TGTGCCAGCTCACCCCGGGACAGGGACGCCATTCAGTACTTC
clone size: few; J gene: TRBJ1-1; D gene: -; CDR3 length: 11; V gene: TRBV29-1; CDR3 protein: CSVFRRREAFF; CDR3 DNA: TGCAGCGTTTTTAGACGGCGTGAAGCTTTCTTT
clone size: -; J gene: TRBJ1-2; D gene: -; CDR3 length: 13; V gene: TRBV9; CDR3 protein: CASSGQTNYGYTF; CDR3 DNA: TGTGCCAGCTCCGGACAGACTAACTATGGCTACACCTTC
clone size: few; J gene: TRBJ2-7; D gene: -; CDR3 length: 14; V gene: TRBV7-3; CDR3 protein: CASSLGPNSYEQYF; CDR3 DNA: TGTGCCAGCAGCCTGGGACCGAACTCCTACGAGCAGTACTTC
clone size: -; J gene: TRBJ2-7; D gene: -; CDR3 length: 17; V gene: TRBV23-1; CDR3 protein: CASSQDRGGMESYEQYF; CDR3 DNA: TGCGCCAGCAGTCAAGATAGGGGGGGTATGGAGTCCTACGAGCAGTACTTC
clone size: -; J gene: TRBJ2-3; D gene: -; CDR3 length: 14; V gene: TRBV15; CDR3 protein: CATSSRVSTDTQYF; CDR3 DNA: TGTGCCACCAGCAGCAGGGTTTCGACGGATACGCAGTATTTT
clone size: many; J gene: TRBJ1-1; D gene: -; CDR3 length: 14; V gene: TRBV28; CDR3 protein: CASRPPGRNIEAFF; CDR3 DNA: TGTGCCAGCCGCCCGCCGGGGCGGAATATTGAAGCTTTCTTT
clone size: -; J gene: TRBJ2-1; D gene: -; CDR3 length: 14; V gene: TRBV2; CDR3 protein: CASSEGLAYNEQFF; CDR3 DNA: TGTGCCAGCAGTGAGGGACTCGCCTACAATGAGCAGTTCTTC
clone size: many; J gene: TRBJ1-1; D gene: -; CDR3 length: 12; V gene: TRBV5-4; CDR3 protein: CASSSQSTEAFF; CDR3 DNA: TGTGCCAGCAGCTCCCAGAGCACTGAAGCTTTCTTT
clone size: few; J gene: TRBJ2-5; D gene: -; CDR3 length: 14; V gene: TRBV5-4; CDR3 protein: CASSLGTQKETQYF; CDR3 DNA: TGTGCCAGCAGCCTCGGGACACAGAAAGAGACCCAGTACTTC
clone size: -; J gene: TRBJ1-2; D gene: -; CDR3 length: 13; V gene: TRBV7-9; CDR3 protein: CASSLNSGQGYTF; CDR3 DNA: TGTGCCAGCAGCTTAAATTCCGGACAGGGCTACACCTTC
clone size: many; J gene: TRBJ2-3; D gene: TRBD2; CDR3 length: 14; V gene: TRBV5-8; CDR3 protein: CASSLSGGTDTQYF; CDR3 DNA: TGTGCCAGCAGCTTATCGGGGGGAACAGATACGCAGTATTTT
clone size: -; J gene: TRBJ2-3; D gene: TRBD2; CDR3 length: 17; V gene: TRBV4-1; CDR3 protein: CASSQGLSGRALDTQYF; CDR3 DNA: TGCGCCAGCAGCCAAGGACTGAGCGGGAGGGCCTTAGATACGCAGTATTTT
clone size: few; J gene: TRBJ2-7; D gene: -; CDR3 length: 15; V gene: TRBV10-3; CDR3 protein: CAISDISGNSYEQYF; CDR3 DNA: TGTGCCATCAGTGACATTAGCGGTAACTCCTACGAGCAGTACTTC
clone size: -; J gene: TRBJ2-5; D gene: -; CDR3 length: 12; V gene: TRBV7-7; CDR3 protein: CASRPPQETQYF; CDR3 DNA: TGTGCTAGCAGGCCCCCCCAAGAGACCCAGTACTTC
clone size: few; J gene: TRBJ2-7; D gene: TRBD2; CDR3 length: 14; V gene: TRBV25-1; CDR3 protein: CASRVAGVSYEQYF; CDR3 DNA: TGTGCCAGCAGAGTAGCGGGAGTAAGCTACGAGCAGTACTTC
clone size: -; J gene: TRBJ2-3; D gene: TRBD2; CDR3 length: 15; V gene: TRBV7-2; CDR3 protein: CASSLEAGGPDTQYF; CDR3 DNA: TGTGCCAGCAGCTTAGAAGCGGGAGGACCAGATACGCAGTATTTT
clone size: few; J gene: TRBJ2-7; D gene: TRBD2; CDR3 length: 15; V gene: TRBV4-1; CDR3 protein: CASSQDSGGLVEQYF; CDR3 DNA: TGCGCCAGCAGCCAAGATTCGGGGGGGCTGGTCGAGCAGTACTTC
clone size: once; J gene: TRBJ2-3; D gene: TRBD1; CDR3 length: 14; V gene: TRBV28; CDR3 protein: CASRKDRGTDTQYF; CDR3 DNA: TGTGCCAGCAGAAAGGACAGGGGCACAGATACGCAGTATTTT
clone size: few; J gene: TRBJ2-5; D gene: TRBD2; CDR3 length: 14; V gene: TRBV29-1; CDR3 protein: CSVVSGRSQETQYF; CDR3 DNA: TGCAGCGTGGTTAGCGGGAGATCTCAAGAGACCCAGTACTTC
clone size: -; J gene: TRBJ1-5; D gene: -; CDR3 length: 13; V gene: TRBV7-6; CDR3 protein: CASSPDWNQPQHF; CDR3 DNA: TGTGCCAGCAGCCCCGACTGGAATCAGCCCCAGCATTTT
clone size: few; J gene: TRBJ1-2; D gene: -; CDR3 length: 14; V gene: TRBV14; CDR3 protein: CASSQGATQYGYTF; CDR3 DNA: TGTGCCAGCAGCCAAGGGGCCACCCAATATGGCTACACCTTC
clone size: few; J gene: TRBJ2-1; D gene: TRBD2; CDR3 length: 15; V gene: TRBV19; CDR3 protein: CASSILAGGVNEQFF; CDR3 DNA: TGTGCCAGTAGTATCCTTGCGGGAGGGGTAAATGAGCAGTTCTTC
clone size: -; J gene: TRBJ2-4; D gene: -; CDR3 length: 15; V gene: TRBV4-3; CDR3 protein: CASSQALTVENIQYF; CDR3 DNA: TGCGCCAGCAGCCAAGCGTTGACAGTAGAAAACATTCAGTACTTC
clone size: -; J gene: TRBJ1-5; D gene: -; CDR3 length: 14; V gene: TRBV28; CDR3 protein: CASTPGPHFPPQHF; CDR3 DNA: TGTGCCAGCACTCCGGGACCCCATTTCCCGCCCCAGCATTTT
clone size: few; J gene: TRBJ2-3; D gene: -; CDR3 length: 11; V gene: TRBV2; CDR3 protein: CASSGPYTQYF; CDR3 DNA: TGTGCCAGCAGTGGTCCATATACGCAGTATTTT
clone size: -; J gene: TRBJ2-1; D gene: -; CDR3 length: 16; V gene: TRBV4-3; CDR3 protein: CASSQVGARGYQEQFF; CDR3 DNA: TGCGCCAGCAGCCAAGTAGGGGCTAGAGGGTATCAGGAGCAGTTCTTC
clone size: few; J gene: TRBJ2-7; D gene: -; CDR3 length: 14; V gene: TRBV6-5; CDR3 protein: CASTGYTGSYEQYF; CDR3 DNA: TGTGCCAGCACGGGTTATACGGGCTCCTACGAGCAGTACTTC
clone size: few; J gene: TRBJ2-3; D gene: -; CDR3 length: 14; V gene: TRBV9; CDR3 protein: CASSSSGRTDTQYF; CDR3 DNA: TGTGCCAGCAGCTCGAGCGGACGCACAGATACGCAGTATTTT
clone size: -; J gene: TRBJ2-1; D gene: -; CDR3 length: 18; V gene: TRBV4-3; CDR3 protein: CASSQARQLTLGRNEQFF; CDR3 DNA: TGCGCCAGCAGCCAGGCCCGACAGTTGACCCTAGGGCGCAATGAGCAGTTCTTC
clone size: few; J gene: TRBJ2-2; D gene: -; CDR3 length: 13; V gene: TRBV5-1; CDR3 protein: CASSFTGTGELFF; CDR3 DNA: TGCGCCAGCAGCTTCACAGGGACCGGGGAGCTGTTTTTT
clone size: few; J gene: TRBJ2-5; D gene: -; CDR3 length: 17; V gene: TRBV28; CDR3 protein: CASSRWGTPRTKETQYF; CDR3 DNA: TGTGCCAGCAGTCGATGGGGGACACCGAGGACGAAAGAGACCCAGTACTTC
clone size: -; J gene: TRBJ2-1; D gene: TRBD2; CDR3 length: 16; V gene: TRBV5-1; CDR3 protein: CASSLEGTSGYNEQFF; CDR3 DNA: TGCGCCAGCAGCTTGGAAGGGACTAGCGGATACAATGAGCAGTTCTTC
clone size: few; J gene: TRBJ2-5; D gene: -; CDR3 length: 12; V gene: TRBV6-6; CDR3 protein: CASTNRVETQYF; CDR3 DNA: TGTGCCAGCACTAACAGGGTAGAGACCCAGTACTTC
clone size: few; J gene: TRBJ2-1; D gene: TRBD2; CDR3 length: 11; V gene: TRBV20-1; CDR3 protein: CSARPLAEQFF; CDR3 DNA: TGCAGTGCTAGGCCACTAGCGGAGCAGTTCTTC
clone size: few; J gene: TRBJ2-1; D gene: -; CDR3 length: 15; V gene: TRBV5-1; CDR3 protein: CASSLPLSSYNEQFF; CDR3 DNA: TGCGCCAGCAGCTTACCGTTAAGCTCCTACAATGAGCAGTTCTTC
clone size: few; J gene: TRBJ2-7; D gene: -; CDR3 length: 13; V gene: TRBV29-1; CDR3 protein: CSVGAYSSYEQYF; CDR3 DNA: TGCAGCGTTGGGGCATACAGCTCCTACGAGCAGTACTTC
clone size: few; J gene: TRBJ2-1; D gene: TRBD1; CDR3 length: 16; V gene: TRBV5-4; CDR3 protein: CASSLRAGQGTNEQFF; CDR3 DNA: TGTGCCAGCAGCTTAAGGGCGGGACAGGGAACCAATGAGCAGTTCTTC
clone size: few; J gene: TRBJ1-3; D gene: -; CDR3 length: 14; V gene: TRBV5-6; CDR3 protein: CASSSQSSGNTIYF; CDR3 DNA: TGTGCCAGCAGCTCACAGAGCTCTGGAAACACCATATATTTT
clone size: -; J gene: TRBJ2-2; D gene: -; CDR3 length: 12; V gene: TRBV2; CDR3 protein: CASSENPGELFF; CDR3 DNA: TGTGCCAGCAGTGAAAACCCCGGGGAGCTGTTTTTT
clone size: -; J gene: TRBJ2-7; D gene: TRBD1; CDR3 length: 10; V gene: TRBV20-1; CDR3 protein: CSAGDRAEYF; CDR3 DNA: TGCAGTGCTGGAGACAGGGCTGAGTACTTC